Listed below are T cell receptor beta chains from one sample, sequenced in a study of blood T cell repertoires in COVID-19. This table comes from immunoSEQ multiplex PCR, and its TCRdb copy is limited to in-frame clones, with some not included. The table has around 480,000 clones, approximately 86% seen once. Sequenced sample: PBMCs or T cells enriched from blood (not recorded which). These TCRs come from a woman in her late teens or twenties who had recovered from COVID-19. CDR3s include the opening cysteine and the closing phenylalanine or tryptophan. D genes are given only for firm matches. Only part of the rows carry a size: once, few, many, or a class if the clone is expanded.

D gene,clone size,V gene,J gene,CDR3 protein,CDR3 DNA
TRBD1,-,TRBV5-5,TRBJ2-7,CASSLSRDSSYEQYF,TGTGCCAGCAGCTTGTCAAGGGACAGCTCCTACGAGCAGTACTTC
TRBD1,-,TRBV4-1,TRBJ2-7,CASSPQDRGPRQYF,TGCGCCAGCAGCCCCCAGGACAGGGGGCCGCGACAGTACTTC
-,-,TRBV5-8,TRBJ2-7,CASSFGAGATYEQYF,TGTGCCAGCAGCTTCGGGGCGGGGGCAACCTACGAGCAGTACTTC
-,-,TRBV28,TRBJ2-7,CASTLAGVGDEQYF,TGTGCCAGCACCCTCGCCGGGGTCGGCGACGAGCAGTACTTC
TRBD2,-,TRBV25-1,TRBJ2-2,CASSSLAGGSSTGELFF,TGTGCCAGCTCTTCACTAGCGGGGGGGAGTAGCACCGGGGAGCTGTTTTTT
TRBD1,-,TRBV5-6,TRBJ2-2,CAGTDRTTGELFF,TGTGCCGGGACAGACAGGACCACCGGGGAGCTGTTTTTT
-,few,TRBV5-1,TRBJ2-5,CASSRTAQETQYF,TGCGCCAGCAGCCGGACAGCTCAAGAGACCCAGTACTTC
TRBD1,-,TRBV5-4,TRBJ1-2,CASSPQGDNYGYTF,TGTGCCAGCAGCCCGCAGGGGGACAACTATGGCTACACCTTC
TRBD2,-,TRBV15,TRBJ2-1,CASREGGGSYNEQFF,TGTGCCAGTAGGGAAGGCGGGGGCTCCTACAATGAGCAGTTCTTC
TRBD1,-,TRBV7-2,TRBJ1-1,CASSLEWTGGEAFF,TGTGCCAGCAGCTTAGAGTGGACAGGGGGTGAAGCTTTCTTT
TRBD1,-,TRBV24-1,TRBJ2-5,CATSTGDLQETQYF,TGTGCCACCAGTACAGGGGACCTCCAAGAGACCCAGTACTTC
-,once,TRBV6-2/TRBV6-3,TRBJ1-2,CASSPGEWDYGYTF,TGTGCCAGCAGTCCAGGGGAGTGGGACTATGGCTACACCTTC
TRBD1,few,TRBV2,TRBJ1-4,CASSLTGSLGEKLFF,TGTGCCAGCAGTCTGACAGGGTCCCTAGGAGAAAAACTGTTTTTT
TRBD1,once,TRBV7-9,TRBJ2-3,CASSLGSTGGGTQYF,TGTGCCAGCAGCTTAGGGTCCACAGGGGGTGGCACGCAGTATTTT
-,-,TRBV5-1,TRBJ1-2,CASSSLGRSYGYTF,TGCGCCAGCAGCTCCCTAGGCCGGTCCTATGGCTACACCTTC
TRBD1,-,TRBV7-8,TRBJ2-3,CASSFRRDRATDTQYF,TGTGCCAGCAGCTTCAGACGGGACAGGGCTACAGATACGCAGTATTTT
TRBD2,-,TRBV6-2/TRBV6-3,TRBJ2-1,CASSYISSGGSYNEQFF,TGTGCCAGCAGTTATATTTCTAGCGGGGGTTCCTACAATGAGCAGTTCTTC
-,-,TRBV12-3/TRBV12-4,TRBJ1-1,CASSFRRGIAFF,TGTGCCAGCAGTTTCCGTAGGGGCATCGCTTTCTTT
TRBD2,few,TRBV10-3,TRBJ2-5,CAIGSGGSEETQYF,TGTGCCATCGGGAGCGGGGGGTCGGAAGAGACCCAGTACTTC
TRBD1,-,TRBV12-3/TRBV12-4,TRBJ1-2,CASRPTGDYGYTF,TGTGCCAGCAGACCAACAGGGGACTATGGCTACACCTTC
-,-,TRBV19,TRBJ1-1,CASSFSTRLNTEAFF,TGTGCCAGTAGTTTCTCGACAAGGCTGAACACTGAAGCTTTCTTT
TRBD1,-,TRBV7-9,TRBJ1-1,CASTPPRQGPRNTEAFF,TGTGCCAGCACCCCTCCCCGACAGGGGCCCAGGAACACTGAAGCTTTCTTT
-,-,TRBV19,TRBJ1-1,CASNGRAGTEAFF,TGTGCCAGTAATGGGCGGGCGGGGACTGAAGCTTTCTTT
-,-,TRBV2,TRBJ1-1,CASTRVSNTEAFF,TGTGCCAGCACCAGGGTATCGAACACTGAAGCTTTCTTT
-,once,TRBV4-1,TRBJ2-5,CASSQAQGLGETQYF,TGCGCCAGCAGCCAAGCCCAGGGATTAGGGGAGACCCAGTACTTC
-,-,TRBV2,TRBJ1-2,CADTTRATVNGYTF,TGTGCAGATACTACGAGGGCAACCGTAAATGGCTACACCTTC
TRBD1,-,TRBV9,TRBJ2-2,CASSVAQGTGELFF,TGTGCCAGCAGCGTAGCACAGGGGACCGGGGAGCTGTTTTTT
TRBD1,few,TRBV7-9,TRBJ1-6,CASSSRTGGRNSPLHF,TGTGCCAGCAGCTCTCGGACAGGGGGAAGGAATTCACCCCTCCACTTT
-,few,TRBV7-8,TRBJ2-2,CASSLLGGRNTGELFF,TGTGCCAGCAGCCTACTTGGGGGCAGGAACACCGGGGAGCTGTTTTTT
-,-,TRBV29-1,TRBJ2-1,CSVGEDSNEQFF,TGCAGCGTTGGCGAGGACAGTAATGAGCAGTTCTTC
TRBD1,-,TRBV30,TRBJ1-6,CAWSGDRGKNSPLHF,TGTGCCTGGAGTGGGGACAGGGGGAAAAATTCACCCCTCCACTTT
-,-,TRBV2,TRBJ2-1,CASTELGGNEQFF,TGTGCCAGCACTGAACTGGGGGGCAATGAGCAGTTCTTC
TRBD1,-,TRBV28,TRBJ1-3,CASSFPGQESSGNTIYF,TGTGCCAGCAGTTTCCCTGGACAGGAGAGCTCTGGAAACACCATATATTTT
TRBD2,-,TRBV7-9,TRBJ2-1,CASSLDTSGGAAYNEQFF,TGTGCCAGCAGCTTAGATACTAGCGGGGGGGCTGCTTACAATGAGCAGTTCTTC
-,-,TRBV25-1,TRBJ1-1,CASSESKVEVSEAFF,TGTGCCAGCAGTGAATCGAAAGTCGAGGTTTCTGAAGCTTTCTTT
-,-,TRBV2,TRBJ2-3,CASSPILGAADDADTQYF,TGTGCCAGCAGTCCTATACTGGGAGCCGCGGACGATGCAGATACGCAGTATTTT
-,-,TRBV4-1,TRBJ1-5,CASSQSRGGGTSNQPQHF,TGCGCCAGCAGCCAAAGTCGCGGGGGGGGGACTAGCAATCAGCCCCAGCATTTT